These 5 T cell receptor beta chains originate from one sample sequenced in a study of cytomegalovirus exposure and HLA in healthy donors. Researchers ran the PCR with 60 Vbeta and 13 Jbeta primers. Measured with immunoSEQ multiplex PCR; TCRdb has only the in-frame clones, and not every one. The sample shows roughly 93,000 clones, around four fifths of them seen only once. Sequencing input: PBMCs. The receptors were sampled from a man aged 30 to 39 in good health and CMV-seronegative.

This rearrangement joins TRBV10-3 to TRBJ1-5; D not resolved. Germline loops: CDR1 ENHRY, CDR2 SYGVKD. With 6 bases removed from V and 0 bases from J, the gap between germline ends came to 6 bases. This CDR3 comprises 13 residues. The CDR3 nucleotides are TGTGCCATCAGCAGTAATAGCAATCAGCCCCAGCATTTT. Residues: CAISSNSNQPQHF.

This chain links TRBV2 with TRBJ2-7; D is unclear. Trimming stripped 3 bases from V and 9 bases from J, with 15 bases between. In germline, CDR1 is SNHLY, CDR2 FYNNEI. The CDR3 length is 13 residues. CDR3 nucleotide sequence: TGTGCCAGCAGTGAGGGCCTTCACATAGGGCAGTACTTC. This gives the protein CASSEGLHIGQYF.

V and J are TRBV4-2 and TRBJ2-5; no definite D call. CDR1 and CDR2 from the germline V gene are LGHNA and YNFKEQ. With 1 base removed from V and 3 bases from J, the gap between germline ends came to 15 bases. The CDR3 is 16 residues long. The CDR3 here is CASSQGPTVNEETQYF. The CDR3 DNA follows: TGTGCCAGCAGCCAAGGGCCAACAGTCAACGAAGAGACCCAGTACTTC.

The gene calls are TRBV6-5 and TRBJ2-7; 10 bases align to TRBD1. Germline values: CDR1 MNHEY, CDR2 SVGAGI. The CDR3 is 14 residues long. V lost 6 bases to trimming and J lost 2 bases; unmatched junction nucleotides: 4. In nucleotides, the CDR3 is TGTGCCAGCAGCTTCGGGACAGGGGCCTACGAGCAGTACTTC. Encoded protein: CASSFGTGAYEQYF.

The CDR3 nucleotides read TGTGCCAGTAGTATTACGGACAGGGAGGCTGAAGCTTTCTTT. This gives the protein CASSITDREAEAFF. V is TRBV19 and J is TRBJ1-1; TRBD1 matches 8 bases. The CDR3 totals 14 residues. Germline trimming cut 3 bases from V and 6 bases from J; bases unmatched to any gene: 6. Germline V gene data show CDR1 as LNHDA and CDR2 as SQIVND (reference sequence).